This TCR beta chain comes out of a study of T cell repertoires in cytomegalovirus infection. Looking at the study overall: It was recently identified HLA-C-restricted and well-studied HLA-B-restricted CMV epitopes that the study used. Indications of both CMV infection and matching HLA type were provided by public TCR beta signatures.

As to this clonotype: No antigen is known for it.

Via MiXCR, TCRdb re-called the reads, giving one row per CDR3 protein. Among approximately 990,000 distinct CDR3 sequences listed, around a third were seen once. Germline loops: CDR1 SNHLY, CDR2 FYNNEI. There are 16 residues in the CDR3. V gave up 6 bases and J gave up 0 bases, with 15 bases separating them. Notes on the study in general: Cumulative frequency of public TCR beta families picked out carriers of CMV plus the relevant HLA.

The TCR was taken from a human donor in good health (CMV status not recorded). Some clones in this sample may be carry-over from other donors' samples. This chain joins TRBV2 and TRBJ1-3; perhaps TRBD1 as D (6 bases). The material sequenced was cultured CD8+ T cells from PBMCs, taken from culture after CMV antigen stimulation. Written as DNA, the CDR3 is TGTGCCAGCAGGTACAGGGACCAAAGCTCTGGAAACACCATATATTTT. Translation: CASRYRDQSSGNTIYF.